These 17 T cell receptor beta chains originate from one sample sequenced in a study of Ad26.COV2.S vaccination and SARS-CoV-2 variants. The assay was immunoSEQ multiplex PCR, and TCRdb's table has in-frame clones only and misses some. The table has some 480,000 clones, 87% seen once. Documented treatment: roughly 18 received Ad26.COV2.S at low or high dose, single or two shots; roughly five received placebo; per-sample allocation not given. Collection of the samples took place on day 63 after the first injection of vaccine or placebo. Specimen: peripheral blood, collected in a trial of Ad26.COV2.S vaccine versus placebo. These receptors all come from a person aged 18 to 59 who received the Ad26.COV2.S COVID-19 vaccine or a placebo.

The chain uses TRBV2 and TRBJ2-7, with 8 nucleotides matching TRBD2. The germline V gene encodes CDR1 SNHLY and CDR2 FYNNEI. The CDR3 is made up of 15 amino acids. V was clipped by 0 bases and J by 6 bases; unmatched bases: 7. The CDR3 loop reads CASSEAGLAGSEQYF. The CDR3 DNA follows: TGTGCCAGCAGTGAAGCAGGGTTAGCGGGGAGCGAGCAGTACTTC. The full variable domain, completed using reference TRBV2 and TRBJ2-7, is EPEVTQTPSHQVTQMGQEVILRCVPISNHLYFYWYRQILGQKVEFLVSFYNNEISEKSEIFDDQFSVERPDGSNFTLKIRSTKLEDSAMYFCASSEAGLAGSEQYFGPGTRLTVT.

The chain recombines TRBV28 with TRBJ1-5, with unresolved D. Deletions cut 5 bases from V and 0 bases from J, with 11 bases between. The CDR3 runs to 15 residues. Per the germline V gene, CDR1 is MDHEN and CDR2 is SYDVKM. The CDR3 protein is CASSPRGGSNQPQHF. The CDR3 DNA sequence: TGTGCCAGCAGTCCGCGCGGAGGTAGCAATCAGCCCCAGCATTTT.

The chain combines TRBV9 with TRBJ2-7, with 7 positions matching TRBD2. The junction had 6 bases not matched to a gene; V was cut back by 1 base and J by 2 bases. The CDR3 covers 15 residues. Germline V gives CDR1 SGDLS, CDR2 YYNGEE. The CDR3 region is CASSVRAGVTYEQYF. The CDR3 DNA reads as TGTGCCAGCAGCGTAAGGGCGGGAGTTACCTACGAGCAGTACTTC.

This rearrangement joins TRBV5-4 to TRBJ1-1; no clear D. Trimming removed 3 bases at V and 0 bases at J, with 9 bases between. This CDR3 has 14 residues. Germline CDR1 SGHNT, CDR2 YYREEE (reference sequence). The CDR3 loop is CASSSQGLNTEAFF. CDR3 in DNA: TGTGCCAGCAGCTCTCAAGGGTTGAACACTGAAGCTTTCTTT.

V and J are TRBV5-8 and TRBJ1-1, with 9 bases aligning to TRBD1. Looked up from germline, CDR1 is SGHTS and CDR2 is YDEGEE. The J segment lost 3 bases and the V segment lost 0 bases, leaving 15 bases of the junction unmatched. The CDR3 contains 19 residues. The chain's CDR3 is CASSLGTIVQGAADTEAFF. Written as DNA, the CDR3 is TGTGCCAGCAGCTTGGGTACTATCGTACAGGGGGCTGCGGACACTGAAGCTTTCTTT.

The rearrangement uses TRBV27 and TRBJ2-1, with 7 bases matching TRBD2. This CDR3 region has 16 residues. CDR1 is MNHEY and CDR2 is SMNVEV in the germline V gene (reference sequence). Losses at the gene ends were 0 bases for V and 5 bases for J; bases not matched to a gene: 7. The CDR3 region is CASSLSVASGNNEQFF. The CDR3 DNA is TGTGCCAGCAGTTTATCGGTGGCTAGCGGAAACAATGAGCAGTTCTTC.

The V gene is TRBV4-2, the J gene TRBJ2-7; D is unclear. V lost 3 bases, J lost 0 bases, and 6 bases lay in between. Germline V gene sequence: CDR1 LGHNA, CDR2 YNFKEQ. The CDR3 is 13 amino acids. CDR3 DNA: TGTGCCAGCAGCCAGGGCGACTCCTACGAGCAGTACTTC. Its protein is CASSQGDSYEQYF.

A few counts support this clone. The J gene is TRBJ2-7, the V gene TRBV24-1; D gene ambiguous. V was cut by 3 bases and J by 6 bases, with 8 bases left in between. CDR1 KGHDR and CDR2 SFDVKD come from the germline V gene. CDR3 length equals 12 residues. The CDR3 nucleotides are TGTGCCACCAGTGATGATGCTCTCGAGCAGTACTTC. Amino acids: CATSDDALEQYF.

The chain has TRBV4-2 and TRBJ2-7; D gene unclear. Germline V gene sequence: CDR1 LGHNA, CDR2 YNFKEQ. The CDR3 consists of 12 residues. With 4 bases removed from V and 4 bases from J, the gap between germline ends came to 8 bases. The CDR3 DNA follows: TGTGCCAGCAGCCTGGACCGGTACGAGCAGTACTTC. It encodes CASSLDRYEQYF.

CDR3 nucleotide sequence: TGCAGCGTTGAAGATCTGAGGGGCGGGGCCCAGTACTTC. Translation: CSVEDLRGGAQYF. The chain is built from TRBV29-1 and TRBJ2-5; D might be TRBD2 (6 bases). The length of the CDR3 is 13 residues. Germline values: CDR1 SQVTM, CDR2 ANQGSEA. Trimming pared 0 bases from V and 9 bases from J, leaving 14 bases between. The variable domain in full, completed from reference TRBV29-1 and TRBJ2-5, reads SAVISQKPSRDICQRGTSLTIQCQVDSQVTMMFWYRQQPGQSLTLIATANQGSEATYESGFVIDKFPISRPNLTFSTLTVSNMSPEDSSIYLCSVEDLRGGAQYFGPGTRLLVL.

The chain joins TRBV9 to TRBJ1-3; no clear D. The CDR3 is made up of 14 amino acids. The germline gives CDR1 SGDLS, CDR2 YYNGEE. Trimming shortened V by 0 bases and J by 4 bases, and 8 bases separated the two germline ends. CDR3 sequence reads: CASSVGSGGNTIYF. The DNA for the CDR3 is TGTGCCAGCAGCGTAGGGTCAGGAGGAAACACCATATATTTT.

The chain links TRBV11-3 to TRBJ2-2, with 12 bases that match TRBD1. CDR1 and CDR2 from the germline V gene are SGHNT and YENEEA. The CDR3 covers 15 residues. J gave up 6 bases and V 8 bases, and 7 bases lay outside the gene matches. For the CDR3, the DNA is TGTGCCAGCGGGCGGGGACAGGGGGCCTCCGGGGAGCTGTTTTTT. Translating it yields CASGRGQGASGELFF.

This chain's CDR3 is CASSYRAGTGELFF. For the CDR3, the DNA is TGTGCCAGCAGTTACCGGGCGGGAACCGGGGAGCTGTTTTTT. This sequence joins TRBV6-5 and TRBJ2-2; D might be TRBD2 (6 bases). This CDR3 contains 14 residues. V was cut by 2 bases and J by 5 bases, with 9 bases left in between. Germline CDR1 MNHEY, CDR2 SVGAGI.

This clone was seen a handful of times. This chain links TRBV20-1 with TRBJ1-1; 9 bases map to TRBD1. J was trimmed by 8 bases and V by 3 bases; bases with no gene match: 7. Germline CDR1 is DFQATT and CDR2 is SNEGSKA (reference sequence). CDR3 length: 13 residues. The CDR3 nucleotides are TGCAGTGCTAGTGGGACAGGGCTTTCGGAAGCTTTCTTT. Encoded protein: CSASGTGLSEAFF.

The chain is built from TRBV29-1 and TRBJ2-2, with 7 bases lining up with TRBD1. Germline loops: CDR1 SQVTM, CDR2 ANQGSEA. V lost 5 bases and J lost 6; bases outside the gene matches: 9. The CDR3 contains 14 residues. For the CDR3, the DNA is TGCAGCGTTTTTGTACAGGGGCGGCCCGGGGAGCTGTTTTTT. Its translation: CSVFVQGRPGELFF.

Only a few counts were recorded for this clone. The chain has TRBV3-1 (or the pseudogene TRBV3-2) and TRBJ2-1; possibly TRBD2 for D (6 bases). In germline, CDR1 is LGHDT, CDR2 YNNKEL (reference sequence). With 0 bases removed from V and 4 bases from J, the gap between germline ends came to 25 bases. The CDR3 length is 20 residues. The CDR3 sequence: CASSQDGVLRGNSFYNEQFF. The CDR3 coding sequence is TGTGCCAGCAGCCAAGATGGGGTTCTACGGGGGAATAGCTTTTACAATGAGCAGTTCTTC.

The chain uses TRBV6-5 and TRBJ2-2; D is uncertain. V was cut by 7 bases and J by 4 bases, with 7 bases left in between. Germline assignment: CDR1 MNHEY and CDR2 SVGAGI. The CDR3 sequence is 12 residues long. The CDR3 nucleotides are TGTGCCAGCAAGTACCCCACCGGGGAGCTGTTTTTT. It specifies CASKYPTGELFF.